The next 26 T cell receptor beta chains were all read from a single sample in a study of tumor-infiltrating lymphocytes in oesophageal squamous cell carcinoma. TCRdb fed the PCR reads into MiXCR, producing one record per CDR3 protein. The sample has roughly 13,000 distinct CDR3 sequences, roughly half seen once. Sample: blood. The receptors derive from a male donor with esophageal squamous cell carcinoma.

This clonotype was seen at least ten times. The rearrangement uses TRBV27 and TRBJ2-7, with 14 bases fitting TRBD2. The CDR3 is 17 amino acids. Germline CDR1 MNHEY, CDR2 SMNVEV (reference sequence). The trim removed 5 bases at V and 7 bases at J, leaving 13 bases unmatched. CDR3 sequence (DNA): TGTGCCAGCAGTCCGACTAGCGGGAGGGCCATCCGGGTAGAGCAGTACTTC. Protein: CASSPTSGRAIRVEQYF.

About this clonotype: A read error may produce the germline difference seen at one junction end. This chain uses TRBV7-6 with TRBJ2-5; no reliable D call. CDR1 and CDR2 (germline): SGHVS, FNYEAQ. This CDR3 contains 14 residues. CDR3 bases: TGTGCTAGCAGCCTCGACTCGGCCAGTTGGACCCAGTACTTC. This encodes CASSLDSASWTQYF.

This clonotype came up a few times. The chain recombines TRBV20-1 with TRBJ2-7; the match to TRBD2 covers 12 bases. Matching the DNA end better, TRBJ2-1 makes the J call doubtful. The CDR3 extends over 21 amino acids. From germline, CDR1 is DFQATT and CDR2 SNEGSKA (reference sequence). The CDR3 DNA reads as TGCAGTGCTAGAGATCCCGGACTAGCGGGATTTCCCGAGTCCCCACACAATGAGCAGTTCTTC. Amino acid sequence: CSARDPGLAGFPESPHNEQFF.

Only one count was recorded for this clonotype. V and J are TRBV7-1 and TRBJ1-2, with 8 bases matching TRBD1. TRBV7-1 is filed as an ORF, its function uncertain. There are 14 residues in the CDR3. Trimming cost V 3 bases and J 8 bases; bases outside gene matches: 8. The CDR3 loop is CASSSGQGLGGYTF. The CDR3 DNA sequence: TGTGCCAGCAGCTCCGGACAGGGACTTGGCGGCTACACCTTC.

About this clonotype: The germline gene is not matched at one end of the junction; a read error may be the cause. The chain couples TRBV7-6 to TRBJ2-3, with TRBD2 identical over 7 bases. The CDR3 runs 15 residues. Per the germline V gene, CDR1 is SGHVS and CDR2 is FNYEAQ. The CDR3 region has the DNA TGTGCTAGCAGCTTAAGTAGGGCGGGAGCCGATACGCAGTATTTT. Protein: CASSLSRAGADTQYF.

The genes are TRBV7-2 and TRBJ2-5; D possibly corresponds to TRBD1 (5 bases). Germline values: CDR1 SGHTA, CDR2 FQGNSA. The V end was cut by 2 bases, the J end by 4 bases, with 14 bases between. The CDR3 contains 15 residues. CDR3 amino acids: CASSLTGSRAETQYF. In nucleotides, the CDR3 is TGTGCCAGCAGCTTAACAGGCTCTCGTGCAGAGACCCAGTACTTC.

In its sample, this clonotype was seen a few times. CDR3 nucleotides: TGTGCCAGCAGCTTGTCCGGGACGTTAGAGACCCAGTACTTC. Translating it yields CASSLSGTLETQYF. The J gene is TRBJ2-5, the V gene TRBV7-6, with D perhaps being TRBD1 or TRBD2 (5 bases each). The length of the CDR3 is 14 residues. The V end was cut by 3 bases, the J end by 4 bases, with 12 bases between. CDR1 is SGHVS, CDR2 FNYEAQ, per germline.

In DNA form, the CDR3 reads TGTGCCAGCAGACTTAACACTGAAGCTTTCTTT. It is translated as CASRLNTEAFF. This chain connects TRBV11-2 to TRBJ1-1; D ambiguous. Germline assignment: CDR1 SGHAT and CDR2 FQNNGV. This CDR3 comprises 11 residues. V was shortened by 6 bases and J by 2 bases, with 4 bases between the two germline ends.

This clonotype was observed a single time. A junction end diverges from the germline sequence, so it may reflect a read error. V and J are TRBV28 and TRBJ2-4; D is perhaps TRBD1 (5 bases). The CDR3 is made up of 14 amino acids. Germline CDR1 is MDHEN and CDR2 is SYDVKM. Here the CDR3 DNA reads TGTGCCATCCTGGCCAGGGATGTTTTGGGCTACACCTTCTTC. Encoded protein: CAILARDVLGYTFF.

This clonotype has a count of ten or more. This CDR3 is CASSSLGQGIWQPQHF. The CDR3 bases are TGTGCCAGCAGTTCCCTAGGGCAGGGAATTTGGCAGCCCCAGCATTTT. The chain couples TRBV28 to TRBJ1-5, with a tentative D call TRBD1 (5 bases). V was pared by 4 bases and J by 7 bases, with 20 bases between. CDR1 is MDHEN and CDR2 is SYDVKM in the germline V gene. This CDR3 is 16 amino acids long.

There are a few counts of this clonotype. The rearrangement uses TRBV5-5 and TRBJ2-5, with 11 positions matching TRBD1. This CDR3 spans 15 amino acids. The V gene end was trimmed by 4 bases and the J gene end by 5 bases; junction bases not matched to a gene: 7. The germline CDR1 and CDR2 sequences are SGHKS and YYEKEE (reference sequence). CDR3 region: CASSMTGTGGETQYF. For the CDR3, the DNA is TGTGCCAGCAGCATGACCGGGACAGGGGGTGAGACCCAGTACTTC.

In this sample, this clonotype turned up many times. This chain joins TRBV11-2 and TRBJ2-7, with D perhaps assigned TRBD1 or TRBD2 (5 bases each). The germline CDR1 and CDR2 sequences are SGHAT and FQNNGV. With 2 bases removed from V and 1 base from J, the gap between germline ends came to 9 bases. CDR3 length: 14 residues. DNA of the CDR3: TGTGCCAGCAGCTTATCGGGACGGTCCTACGAGCAGTACTTC. This sequence encodes CASSLSGRSYEQYF.

This clonotype was picked up a small number of times. The V gene is TRBV5-1, the J gene TRBJ1-1; D is perhaps TRBD1 (5 bases). Germline-derived CDR1 and CDR2 are SGHRS and YFSETQ. Between the trimmed V and J ends, which lost 6 bases and 7 bases, there was a span of 19 bases. The CDR3 is 14 residues long. The CDR3 spells CASTEGTGGSEAFF. CDR3 in DNA: TGCGCCAGCACCGAGGGAACGGGGGGTAGTGAAGCTTTCTTT.

Details on this clonotype: Since the CDR3 does not end with the conserved phenylalanine or tryptophan, this likely comes from a read error. Because the CDR3's place on the DNA is in doubt, the DNA is left out and the CDR3 is given as listed by TCRdb. The rearrangement joins TRBV6-5 to TRBJ1-6; the table's D call, TRBD1, was not checked against the DNA. Germline-derived CDR1 and CDR2 are MNHEY and SVGAGI. The CDR3 length is 16 residues, termini included. The CDR3 loop is CASRERGVQETQYFGP.

The gene calls are TRBV5-1 and TRBJ2-5; no clear D gene. The J call may be in error: the DNA end matches TRBJ2-7 better. Germline V lookup: CDR1 SGHRS, CDR2 YFSETQ. The CDR3 length is 14 residues. CDR3 sequence (DNA): TGCGCCAGCAGCTTGGTGGTCCAACCATACGAGCAGTACTTC. Translation: CASSLVVQPYEQYF.

Regarding this clonotype: Germline and junction disagree at one end, which may indicate a read error. This chain connects TRBV7-6 to TRBJ2-2, with no clear D. CDR1 is SGHVS and CDR2 is FNYEAQ in the germline V gene. The CDR3 extends over 12 amino acids. The CDR3 coding sequence is TGTGCTAGCAGTCTTCCCCCCGGGGAGCTGTTTTTT. Encoded protein: CASSLPPGELFF. The variable domain in full, with the rest retrieved from reference TRBV7-6 and TRBJ2-2, is GAGVSQSPRYKVTKRGQDVALRCDPISGHVSLYWYRQALGQGPEFLTYFNYEAQQDKSGLPNDRFSAERPEGSISTLTIQRTEQRDSAMYRCASSLPPGELFFGEGSRLTVL.

This clonotype appeared a few times. The rearrangement uses TRBV18 and TRBJ2-5; TRBD1 might be the D (6 bases). Near its end, the DNA agrees better with TRBJ2-1, so the J call may be wrong. Germline V lookup: CDR1 KGHSH, CDR2 LQKENI. The CDR3 runs to 14 residues. CDR3 amino acids: CASSPPVQGGEQFF. In DNA, the CDR3 is TGTGCCAGCTCACCCCCGGTACAGGGCGGTGAGCAGTTCTTC.

The chain combines TRBV4-1 with TRBJ2-7, with 7 positions matching TRBD1. The J call could be wrong; TRBJ2-1 is a better fit for the DNA end. Germline lookup yields CDR1 MGHRA and CDR2 YSYEKL. CDR3 size: 14 residues. The CDR3 DNA reads TGCGCCAGCAGCCAAGGACAGGGTGGCAATGAGCAGTTCTTC. This gives the protein CASSQGQGGNEQFF.

This clonotype was counted a few times. Relative to the germline gene, one junction end is altered; a read error may explain this. The chain links TRBV5-4 to TRBJ2-1; D possibly corresponds to TRBD2 (6 bases). The CDR3 is made up of 14 amino acids. Germline V lookup: CDR1 SGHNT, CDR2 YYREEE (reference sequence). CDR3 nucleotides: TGCGCCAGCAGCTTGGGTCGGGAGTTCGATGAGCAGTTCTTC. Amino acid sequence: CASSLGREFDEQFF.

As regards this clonotype: A read error may account for a junction end that differs from germline. The chain combines TRBV7-6 with TRBJ2-5, with TRBD2 matching over 11 bases. The DNA matches TRBJ2-1 better at its end, which makes the J call doubtful. The germline gives CDR1 SGHVS, CDR2 FNYEAQ. This CDR3 has 16 amino acids. The CDR3 nucleotides are TGTGCTAGCAGCCCCTACTCTAGCGGGGGGTGGGATGAGCAGTTCTTC. Protein product: CASSPYSSGGWDEQFF.

This clonotype was counted many times. A single base separates this from a much larger clone, so it may be a read error. The chain combines TRBV28 with TRBJ2-7, with D perhaps matching TRBD1 or TRBD2 (5 bases each). The CDR3 is 14 amino acids. Germline V gives CDR1 MDHEN, CDR2 SYDVKM. V was pared by 5 bases and J by 7 bases, with 18 bases between. CDR3 in DNA: TGTGCCAGCAGTAAACCGGGACCCCCGTATGAGCAGTACTTC. This gives the protein CASSKPGPPYEQYF.

V and J are TRBV9 and TRBJ1-2; perhaps TRBD1 as D (5 bases). Trimming removed 0 bases from V and 8 bases from J, with 23 bases in between. This CDR3 is built from 17 residues. CDR1 and CDR2 (germline): SGDLS, YYNGEE. The CDR3 loop is CASSVEATGRVFAGYTF. The CDR3 DNA follows: TGTGCCAGCAGCGTAGAGGCGACGGGCAGGGTTTTCGCAGGCTACACCTTC.

In this sample, this clonotype turned up once. The rearrangement uses TRBV10-2 and TRBJ1-4; 7 bases fit TRBD1. The CDR3 spans 14 residues. Germline V gives CDR1 WSHSY, CDR2 SAAADI. V lost 6 bases and J lost 0; bases outside the gene matches: 1. Here the CDR3 reads CASSGQATNEKLFF. CDR3 nucleotides: TGCGCCAGCAGCGGACAGGCAACTAATGAAAAACTGTTTTTT.

This clonotype was found many times. This chain's CDR3 is CASSFGDTETQYF. In DNA, the CDR3 is TGTGCCAGCAGTTTTGGAGACACGGAGACCCAGTACTTC. The V and J genes are TRBV28 and TRBJ2-5; the D is unclear. CDR3 length: 13 residues. The germline V gene has CDR1 MDHEN and CDR2 SYDVKM. V lost 3 bases and J lost 5, with 10 bases in between.

The chain links TRBV7-9 to TRBJ2-5, with 9 bases lining up with TRBD2. The J call is doubtful: the DNA matches TRBJ2-1 better. The CDR3 runs 15 residues. Germline-derived CDR1 and CDR2 are SEHNR and FQNEAQ (reference sequence). Here the CDR3 reads CASSWGGGANNEQFF. The CDR3 nucleotides read TGTGCCAGCAGCTGGGGCGGGGGGGCTAACAATGAGCAGTTCTTC.

This clonotype was counted ten times or more. The rearrangement joins TRBV12-3 or TRBV12-4 to TRBJ2-2, with D perhaps matching TRBD2 (6 bases). V dropped 4 bases and J dropped 0 bases, with 18 bases sitting between them. The CDR3 spans 18 residues. The DNA for the CDR3 is TGTGCCAGCAGTTCTTTCGTTATCGGGAGTCCGAACACCGGGGAGCTGTTTTTT. Protein product: CASSSFVIGSPNTGELFF.